Presented here are 2 T cell receptor beta chains from one specimen sequenced in a study of OX40 agonist ivuxolimab in advanced cancers. The method was immunoSEQ multiplex PCR; TCRdb's version includes in-frame clones alone and lacks a portion of them. The sample holds around 80,000 clones, roughly nine tenths seen once. Sample: CD4+ or CD8+ T cells sorted from blood, taken in a trial of the OX40 agonist ivuxolimab. These receptors all come from an adult with an advanced solid tumor such as melanoma, head and neck, liver or kidney cancer.

The DNA of the CDR3 is TGTGCTAGTGGTTTAACCCTCTCCACTAGCGGATACAATGAGCAGTTCTTC. This sequence encodes CASGLTLSTSGYNEQFF. V and J are TRBV12-5 and TRBJ2-1, with 8 bases fitting TRBD2. CDR1 and CDR2 (germline): LGHNT, FRNRAP. This CDR3 region has 17 residues. The V and J ends lost 3 bases and 4 bases, in that order; junction bases with no gene match: 11.

The CDR3 region is CASSSGQGGRNTEAFF. DNA of the CDR3: TGTGCCAGCAGTTCGGGACAGGGTGGTCGGAACACTGAAGCTTTCTTT. The chain carries TRBV6-6 and TRBJ1-1, with 9 positions matching TRBD1. Losses at the gene ends were 4 bases for V and 1 base for J; bases not matched to a gene: 7. CDR3 length equals 16 residues. Germline lookup yields CDR1 MNHNY and CDR2 SVGAGI (reference sequence).